What follows are 11 T cell receptor beta chains derived from one specimen sequenced in a study of T cells in lung cancer brain metastases. Assay: immunoSEQ multiplex PCR; the TCRdb copy retains only in-frame clones and omits some. The repertoire consists of 4,000 to 5,500 clones, with nearly 90% occurring once and the leading ten covering around 3.5%. Sequencing used tumor tissue from the primary lung tumor. The receptors originated from a woman aged 50 to 65 with non-small cell lung cancer.

The V gene is TRBV9, the J gene TRBJ2-3; TRBD2 matches 7 bases. With 3 bases clipped from V and 4 bases from J, the junction kept 20 bases outside the gene matches. Germline lookup yields CDR1 SGDLS and CDR2 YYNGEE. There are 19 residues in the CDR3. The CDR3 DNA reads as TGTGCCAGCAGCGGAGGCCCGTCAGGTGCGGGAGTTCCATCAGATACGCAGTATTTT. This translates into CASSGGPSGAGVPSDTQYF.

In this sample, this clone turned up once. V usage is TRBV13 and J usage is TRBJ1-1; tentative D call: TRBD1 (6 bases). V lost 3 bases, J lost 4 bases, and 15 bases lay in between. This CDR3 has 15 residues. The germline V gene has CDR1 PRHDT and CDR2 FYEKMQ (reference sequence). CDR3 residues: CASSFGSGGRTEAFF. In DNA, the CDR3 is TGTGCCAGCAGCTTCGGATCGGGGGGGCGCACTGAAGCTTTCTTT.

J is TRBJ1-5 and V is TRBV7-8, with D possibly matching TRBD1 (5 bases). Germline V gives CDR1 SGHVS, CDR2 FQNEAQ. V lost 5 bases to trimming and J lost 7 bases, with 12 bases between them. CDR3 length equals 13 residues. The CDR3 sequence is CASSLQGGQPQHF. DNA of the CDR3: TGTGCCAGCAGCCTGCAGGGAGGCCAGCCCCAGCATTTT.

The chain is built from TRBV5-1 and TRBJ2-2; 9 bases are a match to TRBD2. CDR3 length: 17 residues. With 0 bases clipped from V and 7 bases from J, the junction kept 10 bases outside the gene matches. CDR1 SGHRS and CDR2 YFSETQ come from the germline V gene. CDR3 sequence (DNA): TGCGCCAGCAGCTTGGCCAGTTTTAGCGGGAGAAGCGGGGAGCTGTTTTTT. It yields the protein CASSLASFSGRSGELFF.

V is TRBV16 and J is TRBJ1-5, with 7 bases lining up with TRBD1. CDR3 length: 17 amino acids. The germline gives CDR1 KGHSY, CDR2 FQNENV. Trimming cost V 3 bases and J 0 bases; bases outside gene matches: 8. CDR3 sequence: CASSHLGQTDSNQPQHF. Here the CDR3 DNA reads TGTGCCAGCAGCCACTTGGGACAGACAGATAGCAATCAGCCCCAGCATTTT.

This chain connects TRBV19 to TRBJ2-3; 10 bases agree with TRBD2. This CDR3 spans 16 amino acids. The germline gives CDR1 LNHDA, CDR2 SQIVND (reference sequence). The V gene end was trimmed by 4 bases and the J gene end by 5 bases; junction bases not matched to a gene: 9. CDR3 residues: CASSSSSGSMGDTQYF. CDR3 sequence (DNA): TGTGCCAGTAGTAGTTCTAGCGGGAGCATGGGAGATACGCAGTATTTT.

The V and J genes are TRBV5-1 and TRBJ2-2, with a tentative D call TRBD2 (6 bases). The CDR3 consists of 15 residues. The V end was cut by 5 bases, the J end by 3 bases, with 14 bases between. Germline-derived CDR1 and CDR2 are SGHRS and YFSETQ. CDR3 DNA: TGCGCCAGCAGGGGGGGAGCGCGGGACACCGGGGAGCTGTTTTTT. This gives the protein CASRGGARDTGELFF.

V gene TRBV5-1 combines with J gene TRBJ2-1; TRBD1 matches 10 bases. Germline values: CDR1 SGHRS, CDR2 YFSETQ. Trimming cost V 4 bases and J 6 bases; bases outside gene matches: 7. The CDR3 totals 15 residues. Here the CDR3 DNA reads TGCGCCAGCAGCGACCGGGACAGGGGTTTCAATGAGCAGTTCTTC. It is translated as CASSDRDRGFNEQFF.

The chain is built from TRBV5-4 and TRBJ2-6; D possibly corresponds to TRBD1 (5 bases). The CDR3 has 14 residues. The V end lost 2 bases, the J end lost 3 bases, and 6 bases lay between the germline ends. Germline V gene lookup returns CDR1 SGHNT and CDR2 YYREEE (reference sequence). CDR3 loop: CASSFRDGANVLTF. CDR3 DNA: TGTGCCAGCAGCTTCAGGGATGGGGCCAACGTCCTGACTTTC.

V is TRBV5-1 and J is TRBJ2-1; 8 bases match TRBD1. This CDR3 is built from 17 residues. The junction had 15 bases not matched to a gene; V was cut back by 3 bases and J by 7 bases. Germline-derived CDR1 and CDR2 are SGHRS and YFSETQ. For the CDR3, the DNA is TGCGCCAGCAGCTATCGCCCGGGACAGGCGACGAATAATGAGCAGTTCTTC. This codes for CASSYRPGQATNNEQFF.

The V and J genes are TRBV19 and TRBJ1-1, with D perhaps TRBD1 (5 bases). V was clipped by 2 bases and J by 1 base, with 14 bases between them. The CDR3 has 16 amino acids. The germline CDR1 and CDR2 sequences are LNHDA and SQIVND (reference sequence). CDR3 protein: CASSISPGGQNTEAFF. The CDR3 DNA is TGTGCCAGTAGTATAAGCCCGGGTGGACAGAACACTGAAGCTTTCTTT.